Below, 24 T cell receptor beta chains from the same sample are listed, as sequenced in a study of tumor and adjacent non-tumor tissue in lung cancer. RNA was extracted from bulk tissue without any cell sorting. The library came from three nested PCR rounds adapted from ARM-PCR protocols. Using its own MiXCR run on the multiplex PCR reads, TCRdb lists one record per CDR3 protein. This sample carries about 110,000 distinct CDR3 sequences, around 80% of them seen once, and the ten largest clones take roughly 35%. Sequenced sample: lung tumor tissue. The receptors were gathered from a woman aged 55-69 years with non-small cell lung cancer.

About this clonotype: The junction does not match germline at one end; this may be a read error. The DNA of the CDR3 is TGTGCCAGGAGCTACTTGGCGACGTGGTCTAATGAAAAGCTGTTTTTT. Translated, it gives CARSYLATWSNEKLFF. The chain combines TRBV6-2 or TRBV6-3 with TRBJ1-4; D remains unclear. Germline loops: CDR1 MNHEY, CDR2 SVGEGT. CDR3 length equals 16 residues.

About this clonotype itself: Possible read error: a much larger clone is one base away. This chain uses TRBV6-8 with TRBJ2-7; 7 nucleotides align to TRBD2. The J call may be wrong; the DNA end is better matched by TRBJ2-1. In germline, CDR1 is MNHGY, CDR2 SAAAGT. CDR3 size: 12 residues. The DNA of the CDR3 is TGTGCCGGGAGGGGCTCCGCGGACGAGCAGTTCTTC. Protein product: CAGRGSADEQFF.

In regard to this clonotype: A clone one base away is much larger, so this may be a read error. The chain joins TRBV20-1 to TRBJ2-3; the match to TRBD1 covers 9 bases. V shed 6 bases and J 1 base; nucleotides not matched to a gene: 11. This CDR3 region has 16 residues. The germline V gene has CDR1 DFQATT and CDR2 SNEGSKA (reference sequence). CDR3 bases: TGCAGTGCCTTCAATGACCGGGACAGGGGCACAGATACGCAGTATTTT. Translating it yields CSAFNDRDRGTDTQYF.

A note on this clonotype: Just one base apart from a much larger clone, this may be a read error. The CDR3 spells CASSLDSQGAQYNEQFF. The CDR3 DNA reads as TGTGCCAGCAGCCTGGACTCACAGGGGGCCCAATACAATGAGCAGTTCTTC. The rearrangement joins TRBV12-3 or TRBV12-4 to TRBJ2-1, with 9 bases aligning to TRBD1. The CDR3 totals 17 residues. J was trimmed by 4 bases and V by 6 bases; bases with no gene match: 13.

On this clonotype itself: With a much larger clone just one base away, this may be a read error. The rearrangement uses TRBV4-1 and TRBJ1-6; 7 bases are shared with TRBD1. This CDR3 has 15 amino acids. Per the germline V gene, CDR1 is MGHRA and CDR2 is YSYEKL. CDR3 residues: CASNQPGQYYSPLHF. The CDR3 DNA reads as TGCGCCAGCAACCAACCGGGACAGTATTATTCACCCCTCCACTTT.

The chain links TRBV6-2 or TRBV6-3 to TRBJ2-1, with a tentative D call TRBD2 (6 bases). This CDR3 comprises 17 residues. Germline V gene sequence: CDR1 MNHEY, CDR2 SVGEGT. Deletions cut 7 bases from V and 5 bases from J, with 24 bases between. CDR3 sequence reads: CASTSPVLAVRDNEQFF. The CDR3 DNA follows: TGTGCCAGCACTAGTCCCGTTTTAGCGGTGAGGGACAATGAGCAGTTCTTC.

Concerning this clonotype itself: At one end, the junction sequence differs from germline, possibly due to a read error. V and J are TRBV6-6 and TRBJ2-5; 7 bases line up with TRBD2. CDR3 length equals 12 residues. Germline lookup yields CDR1 MNHNY and CDR2 SVGAGI (reference sequence). CDR3 region: CASNNRRGTRCF. The CDR3 DNA reads TGTGCCAGCAACAATAGGCGGGGGACCCGGTGCTTC.

The V gene is TRBV20-1, the J gene TRBJ2-1; either TRBD1 or TRBD2 may supply D (5 bases each). The germline V gene has CDR1 DFQATT and CDR2 SNEGSKA (reference sequence). The CDR3 covers 13 residues. Trimming left V 7 bases short and J 5 bases short, with 15 bases between. In nucleotides, the CDR3 is TGCAGTGTTAAAAGGGACCAAAACAATGAGCAGTTCTTC. Amino acids: CSVKRDQNNEQFF.

As to this clonotype: The junction does not match germline at one end; this may be a read error. The chain recombines TRBV11-2 with TRBJ2-7, with D perhaps matching TRBD1 (5 bases). This CDR3 has 12 amino acids. CDR1 and CDR2 from the germline V gene are SGHAT and FQNNGV. The DNA of the CDR3 is TGTGCCAGCAGCGCCGACAGATTCGAGCAATACTTC. It encodes CASSADRFEQYF.

This clonotype came up a few times. Possible read error: a much larger clone is one base away. J is TRBJ2-3 and V is TRBV4-3; D is unclear. CDR1 LGHNA and CDR2 YSLEER come from the germline V gene. The CDR3 runs to 15 residues. This CDR3 reads CASNQAIQRDDTQYF. CDR3 bases: TGCGCCAGCAACCAAGCGATTCAGAGAGATGATACGCAGTATTTT.

The chain uses TRBV6-1 and TRBJ1-2; D is unresolved. Germline CDR1 and CDR2: MNHNS and SASEGT. This CDR3 comprises 13 residues. The V and J ends lost 11 bases and 6 bases respectively, with 19 bases between them. The CDR3 spells CACAPDPGDGYTF. The CDR3 DNA reads as TGTGCCTGCGCTCCGGATCCAGGCGATGGCTACACCTTC.

About this clonotype: A much larger clone differs from this one at a single base, so this may be a read error. This rearrangement joins TRBV29-1 to TRBJ1-2; possible D gene TRBD1, 6 bases. CDR3 length: 13 residues. Germline-derived CDR1 and CDR2 are SQVTM and ANQGSEA. DNA for the CDR3: TGCATCGTTGCAGGGGAGGGTTTCTATGGCTACACCTTC. Translated: CIVAGEGFYGYTF.

In the case of this clonotype: Compared with germline, one end of the junction differs, possibly owing to a read error. The chain recombines TRBV20-1 with TRBJ1-2; D ambiguous. The CDR3 sequence is 11 residues long. From germline, CDR1 is DFQATT and CDR2 SNEGSKA (reference sequence). In DNA form, the CDR3 reads TGCGGTGCCATGACTGGTGTTGACTACACCTTC. This gives the protein CGAMTGVDYTF.

On this clonotype itself: A much larger clone differs by one base, so this may be a read error. Here the CDR3 DNA reads TGTGCCAGCAGTGACCGGACTAGACATAATGAGCACTTCTTC. Translating gives CASSDRTRHNEHFF. The J gene is TRBJ2-1, the V gene TRBV28; 7 positions match TRBD2. CDR1 and CDR2 from the germline V gene are MDHEN and SYDVKM. The CDR3 sequence is 14 residues long.

This clonotype showed up just a few times. Here the CDR3 DNA reads TGCGCCAGCAGCTTGGACGGGGGGGCCTCGTATACGCAGTATTTT. It encodes CASSLDGGASYTQYF. This sequence joins TRBV5-1 and TRBJ2-3; 8 bases match TRBD2. Trimming took 0 bases from V and 7 from J; bases not matched to a gene: 7. The CDR3 is 15 residues long. Germline V lookup: CDR1 SGHRS, CDR2 YFSETQ. Supplemented by reference TRBV5-1 and TRBJ2-3, the full variable domain reads KAGVTQTPRYLIKTRGQQVTLSCSPISGHRSVSWYQQTPGQGLQFLFEYFSETQRNKGNFPGRFSGRQFSNSRSEMNVSTLELGDSALYLCASSLDGGASYTQYFGPGTRLTVL.

This clonotype was found once. A read error is likely, as this CDR3 ends without the conserved phenylalanine or tryptophan. It is unclear where the CDR3 begins or ends on the DNA, so no DNA is shown, and the CDR3 is as TCRdb lists it. The chain combines TRBV6-5 with TRBJ2-5. CDR1 and CDR2 (germline): MNHEY, SVGAGI. Ends included, the CDR3 has 15 residues. CDR3 residues: CASSYSGWVEETQYS.

Concerning this clonotype: A much larger clone differs from this one at a single base, so this may be a read error. This chain connects TRBV2 to TRBJ2-7; 7 bases match TRBD1. CDR3 size: 17 residues. CDR1 is SNHLY, CDR2 FYNNEI, per germline. CDR3 protein: CASSEDQDRPLRGEHYF. For the CDR3, the DNA is TGTGCCAGCAGTGAAGATCAGGACAGGCCTTTACGTGGCGAGCACTACTTC.

Concerning this clonotype: A much larger clone differs by one base, so this may be a read error. The chain couples TRBV6-1 to TRBJ1-3; D uncertain. Germline V gene lookup returns CDR1 MNHNS and CDR2 SASEGT. CDR3 length: 14 amino acids. This chain's CDR3 is CVSSAEVSGNTIYF. The CDR3 DNA sequence: TGTGTCAGCAGTGCGGAAGTCTCTGGAAACACCATATATTTT.

On this clonotype: A much bigger clone sits one base away, suggesting this may be a read error. CDR3: CASSYGRGWYGYSF. In DNA, the CDR3 is TGTGCCAGCAGCTATGGTAGGGGCTGGTATGGCTACTCCTTC. The chain uses TRBV12-3 or TRBV12-4 and TRBJ1-2; TRBD1 is a possible D gene (5 bases). This CDR3 spans 14 amino acids.

This clonotype was observed once. One junction end disagrees with the germline gene, perhaps due to a read error. This chain connects TRBV11-2 to TRBJ1-5; no clear D. CDR3 length equals 14 residues. The V gene's germline CDR1 is SGHAT and CDR2 FQNNGV. The CDR3 reads CASSLIPVGLPQHF. Written as DNA, the CDR3 is TGCGCCAGCAGCCTAATACCAGTTGGACTGCCCCAGCATTTT.

Ten or more counts support this clonotype. This chain joins TRBV20-1 and TRBJ2-1, with 13 bases fitting TRBD2. With V trimmed by 4 bases and J by 10 bases, 13 bases remained unmatched. In germline, CDR1 is DFQATT, CDR2 SNEGSKA (reference sequence). CDR3 length equals 16 residues. As DNA, the CDR3 is TGCAGTGCTAAGCCGGGACTAGCGGGAATCTTACGGGAGCAGTTCTTC. Translation gives CSAKPGLAGILREQFF.

A note on this clonotype: A read error may be the cause here, since a much bigger clone is one base away. V gene TRBV14 combines with J gene TRBJ1-5; D gene ambiguous. This CDR3 has 13 amino acids. Germline V lookup: CDR1 SGHDN, CDR2 FVKESK. CDR3 sequence: CPSSQQSNQPQHF. The CDR3 nucleotides read TGTCCCAGCAGCCAGCAAAGCAATCAGCCCCAGCATTTT.

CDR3 loop: CASSQDPGATGNTIYF. CDR3 DNA sequence: TGCGCCAGCAGCCAAGATCCGGGGGCTACTGGAAACACCATATATTTT. The rearrangement links TRBV4-3 to TRBJ1-3; perhaps TRBD1 as D (6 bases). Germline CDR1 is LGHNA and CDR2 is YSLEER. The CDR3 sequence is 16 residues long. V lost 0 bases to trimming and J lost 2 bases, with 11 bases between them.

About this clonotype itself: The junction departs from the called germline gene at one end, perhaps through a read error. V gene TRBV11-3 combines with J gene TRBJ1-6; no clear D. From germline, CDR1 is SGHNT and CDR2 YENEEA. The CDR3 loop spans 15 amino acids. CDR3 bases: TGTGTCAGCAGCTTAGAGGAGAGATATAATTCACCCCTCTACTTC. It specifies CVSSLEERYNSPLYF.